Below are 30 T cell receptor beta chains sequenced from a single sample in a study of T cells after somatic rescue of genetic block (dated by TCRdb to 2020 to 2022). Preparation of the library involved the immunoSEQ multiplex PCR assay. TCRdb mirrors the immuneACCESS table, restricted to in-frame sequences. Some clones are absent from its copies; in checked studies, under half trace to an unresolved V gene, and the reason for the others is unknown. Recorded for this sample are 13,000 to 15,000 clones; less than 85% of them occurred a single time. Around a quarter of the sample is in the top ten clones. The specimen sequenced was peripheral blood mononuclear cells (PBMCs). Receptors were obtained from a man aged 18 to 29.

The V gene is TRBV19, the J gene TRBJ2-2, with unresolved D. The CDR3 sequence is 13 residues long. V lost 8 bases and J 4 bases, leaving 11 bases between the germline ends. Germline loops: CDR1 LNHDA, CDR2 SQIVND (reference sequence). CDR3 residues: CASAPWSTGELFF. The CDR3 DNA is TGTGCCAGTGCACCCTGGAGCACCGGGGAGCTGTTTTTT.

This rearrangement joins TRBV5-1 to TRBJ2-7, with D possibly matching TRBD2 (6 bases). Trimming took off 4 bases at V and 0 bases at J, with 26 bases between the two ends. This CDR3 spans 19 amino acids. The germline V gene has CDR1 SGHRS and CDR2 YFSETQ. The CDR3 loop is CASSPRGPTAGPSSYEQYF. CDR3 in DNA: TGCGCCAGCAGCCCGCGGGGACCCACCGCAGGGCCTAGCTCCTACGAGCAGTACTTC.

The chain joins TRBV7-9 to TRBJ2-3; possibly TRBD1 for D (6 bases). This CDR3 region has 15 residues. Trimming left V 1 base short and J 4 bases short, with 12 bases between. Germline values: CDR1 SEHNR, CDR2 FQNEAQ (reference sequence). CDR3 sequence reads: CASSLDIRTADTQYF. In DNA form, the CDR3 reads TGTGCCAGCAGCTTAGATATTAGGACAGCAGATACGCAGTATTTT.

This clone occurred many times. This chain uses TRBV9 with TRBJ1-2; TRBD1 matches 7 bases. The junction had 1 base not matched to a gene; V was cut back by 0 bases and J by 8 bases. The CDR3 extends over 12 amino acids. Per the germline V gene, CDR1 is SGDLS and CDR2 is YYNGEE. CDR3 sequence: CASSVAGGGYTF. In DNA, the CDR3 is TGTGCCAGCAGCGTAGCAGGGGGAGGCTACACCTTC.

Written as DNA, the CDR3 is TGTGCCAGCAGTGGCACAGGGGGCACGGTAGCTTTCTTT. Its protein is CASSGTGGTVAFF. V gene TRBV2 combines with J gene TRBJ1-1; 9 nucleotides match TRBD1. CDR3 length equals 13 residues. With 4 bases clipped from V and 10 bases from J, the junction kept 7 bases outside the gene matches. Germline CDR1 is SNHLY and CDR2 is FYNNEI.

The chain carries TRBV30 and TRBJ2-1; 8 bases line up with TRBD2. Looked up from germline, CDR1 is GTSNPN and CDR2 is SVGIG (reference sequence). The CDR3 consists of 14 residues. V lost 4 bases to trimming and J lost 2 bases; unmatched junction nucleotides: 4. CDR3 coding DNA: TGTGCCTGGAAGAAACTAGCGGCCTACAATGAGCAGTTCTTC. Amino acid sequence: CAWKKLAAYNEQFF.

This chain connects TRBV25-1 to TRBJ2-7; D may be TRBD1 (6 bases). Trimming took off 1 base at V and 0 bases at J, with 10 bases between the two ends. The CDR3 has 15 amino acids. Germline loops: CDR1 MGHDK, CDR2 SYGVNS. As DNA, the CDR3 is TGTGCCAGCAGTGAATCGGGGACACCCTCCTACGAGCAGTACTTC. Translation: CASSESGTPSYEQYF.

This clone was recorded a few times. The V and J genes are TRBV5-1 and TRBJ2-5, with no clear D. V lost 8 bases to trimming and J lost 3 bases, with 8 bases between them. The CDR3 totals 11 residues. The germline CDR1 and CDR2 sequences are SGHRS and YFSETQ. As DNA, the CDR3 is TGCGCCAGGTTAGAAAAAGAGACCCAGTACTTC. It encodes CARLEKETQYF.

The rearrangement uses TRBV6-1 and TRBJ1-2; 9 bases match TRBD1. The CDR3 runs to 19 residues. V gave up 4 bases and J gave up 4 bases; unmatched junction bases: 19. Germline V gene data show CDR1 as MNHNS and CDR2 as SASEGT. This chain's CDR3 is CASSALHLTGGGLFYGYTF. CDR3 nucleotide sequence: TGTGCCAGCAGTGCCCTGCACCTGACAGGGGGGGGGCTATTCTATGGCTACACCTTC.

This sequence joins TRBV6-1 and TRBJ2-7; 9 bases fit TRBD1. The CDR3 sequence is 13 residues long. CDR1 is MNHNS and CDR2 is SASEGT in the germline V gene. Unmatched junction bases numbered 2, after V lost 4 bases and J lost 4 bases. CDR3 DNA sequence: TGTGCCAGCAGTGTGGACAGGGGTTACGAGCAGTACTTC. Protein: CASSVDRGYEQYF.

The chain carries TRBV7-3 and TRBJ1-3, with D possibly matching TRBD1 (5 bases). The CDR3 has 16 amino acids. Trimming pared 1 base from V and 0 bases from J, leaving 10 bases between. The germline gives CDR1 SGHTA, CDR2 FQGTGA. The CDR3 nucleotides are TGTGCCAGCAGCTTAAGTGGGGGGAGCTCTGGAAACACCATATATTTT. It encodes CASSLSGGSSGNTIYF.

This rearrangement joins TRBV5-1 to TRBJ2-3; maybe TRBD2 (6 bases). With 0 bases removed from V and 3 bases from J, the gap between germline ends came to 11 bases. CDR1 SGHRS and CDR2 YFSETQ come from the germline V gene. The CDR3 contains 15 residues. The CDR3 loop is CASSLAVEGTDTQYF. CDR3 nucleotide sequence: TGCGCCAGCAGCTTGGCCGTGGAGGGAACAGATACGCAGTATTTT.

The chain uses TRBV7-9 and TRBJ2-7; no firm D call. The CDR3 runs to 13 residues. From germline, CDR1 is SEHNR and CDR2 FQNEAQ (reference sequence). V was shortened by 1 base and J by 2 bases, with 6 bases between the two germline ends. The DNA of the CDR3 is TGTGCCAGCAGCTTAGAAACCCCCTACGAGCAGTACTTC. Translating it yields CASSLETPYEQYF.

This chain's CDR3 is CASRPRQVGELFF. CDR3 bases: TGTGCCAGCAGGCCTCGACAGGTCGGGGAGCTGTTTTTT. The V gene is TRBV6-6, the J gene TRBJ2-2, with D perhaps matching TRBD1 (6 bases). The CDR3 totals 13 residues. CDR1 is MNHNY and CDR2 is SVGAGI in the germline V gene (reference sequence). V lost 6 bases and J lost 7, with 12 bases in between.

This sequence joins TRBV18 and TRBJ2-7; 7 bases align to TRBD2. CDR3 length: 16 amino acids. The trim removed 0 bases at V and 1 base at J, leaving 6 bases unmatched. Per germline, CDR1 KGHSH and CDR2 LQKENI. CDR3 sequence reads: CASSPPGGRRSYEQYF. CDR3 in DNA: TGTGCCAGCTCACCACCGGGGGGGAGAAGGTCCTACGAGCAGTACTTC.

V gene TRBV30 combines with J gene TRBJ1-1; 7 bases align to TRBD1. This CDR3 is 11 amino acids long. Germline V lookup: CDR1 GTSNPN, CDR2 SVGIG (reference sequence). Trimming removed 5 bases from V and 9 bases from J; junction bases left unmatched: 6. The CDR3 region is CAWRQGPKAFF. The CDR3 DNA reads as TGTGCCTGGCGACAGGGTCCTAAAGCTTTCTTT. The entire variable domain, with the rest obtained from reference TRBV30 and TRBJ1-1, is as follows: SQTIHQWPATLVQPVGSPLSLECTVEGTSNPNLYWYRQAAGRGLQLLFYSVGIGQISSEVPQNLSASRPQDRQFILSSKKLLLSDSGFYLCAWRQGPKAFFGQGTRLTVV.

Here the CDR3 DNA reads TGTGCCAGCAGTCCCCCAGGACCGCTCTACAATGAGCAGTTCTTC. This translates into CASSPPGPLYNEQFF. The chain combines TRBV28 with TRBJ2-1, with unresolved D. The CDR3 spans 15 residues. V was pared by 5 bases and J by 3 bases, with 14 bases between. Germline V gene lookup returns CDR1 MDHEN and CDR2 SYDVKM.

This clone occurred a few times. The genes are TRBV4-1 and TRBJ1-3; possibly TRBD1 for D (5 bases). Germline CDR1 reads MGHRA; CDR2 reads YSYEKL. This CDR3 region has 16 residues. V was clipped by 0 bases and J by 5 bases, with 14 bases between them. The CDR3 loop reads CASSQDHRGIRNTIYF. The CDR3, as DNA: TGCGCCAGCAGCCAAGATCACCGGGGGATCCGAAACACCATATATTTT.

The chain combines TRBV18 with TRBJ2-5, with 7 bases aligning to TRBD2. CDR3 length: 16 amino acids. Germline V gene data show CDR1 as KGHSH and CDR2 as LQKENI. Trimming cost V 2 bases and J 0 bases; bases outside gene matches: 6. The CDR3 protein is CASSPLHLADQETQYF. CDR3 nucleotide sequence: TGTGCCAGCTCACCATTACACCTAGCGGACCAAGAGACCCAGTACTTC.

The sample holds one count of this clone. The rearrangement joins TRBV7-9 to TRBJ2-2; 10 bases map to TRBD2. The CDR3 is 18 amino acids. Trimming cost V 6 bases and J 7 bases; bases outside gene matches: 17. Germline-derived CDR1 and CDR2 are SEHNR and FQNEAQ (reference sequence). CDR3 coding DNA: TGTGCCAGCAGGATTACTAATCTAGCGGGAGTTGAAGGCGGGGAGCTGTTTTTT. Translating gives CASRITNLAGVEGGELFF.

This clone was seen a single time. The V and J genes are TRBV6-6 and TRBJ1-1; no reliable D call. Trimming pared 5 bases from V and 4 bases from J, leaving 8 bases between. This CDR3 region has 12 residues. Germline-derived CDR1 and CDR2 are MNHNY and SVGAGI (reference sequence). The CDR3 region has the DNA TGTGCCAGCAGTGTGATCGGCACTGAAGCTTTCTTT. Translation gives CASSVIGTEAFF.

The chain uses TRBV7-9 and TRBJ2-7, with D possibly TRBD2 on 6 matching bases. CDR1 is SEHNR and CDR2 is FQNEAQ in the germline V gene (reference sequence). V lost 6 bases and J 4 bases, leaving 10 bases between the germline ends. The length of the CDR3 is 12 residues. CDR3 region: CASREGFYEQYF. The CDR3 DNA follows: TGTGCCAGCAGGGAGGGGTTTTACGAGCAGTACTTC.

V is TRBV6-5 and J is TRBJ2-3; D is possibly TRBD1 (6 bases). The CDR3 is 14 residues long. The germline V gene has CDR1 MNHEY and CDR2 SVGAGI. Trimming took off 5 bases at V and 1 base at J, with 10 bases between the two ends. CDR3 region: CASSLWGRTDTQYF. As DNA, the CDR3 is TGTGCCAGCAGTCTATGGGGGCGCACAGATACGCAGTATTTT.

J is TRBJ1-2 and V is TRBV5-1; no clear D. The CDR3 extends over 15 amino acids. The V gene's germline CDR1 is SGHRS and CDR2 YFSETQ. V shed 0 bases and J shed 2 bases, with 11 bases lying between them. CDR3 DNA sequence: TGCGCCAGCAGCTTGGGGGGTACAGAGAACTATGGCTACACCTTC. This codes for CASSLGGTENYGYTF.

The genes are TRBV18 and TRBJ1-4; 7 bases agree with TRBD1. Trimming cost V 3 bases and J 3 bases; bases outside gene matches: 4. The CDR3 spans 15 residues. Germline V CDR1 and CDR2: KGHSH, LQKENI. CDR3 in DNA: TGTGCCAGCTCACCCGACAGGGCCCCTAATGAAAAACTGTTTTTT. It codes for CASSPDRAPNEKLFF.

J is TRBJ1-2 and V is TRBV18, with 8 bases that match TRBD1. The CDR3 is made up of 16 amino acids. Germline CDR1 KGHSH, CDR2 LQKENI. V lost 1 base and J lost 10; bases outside the gene matches: 14. The CDR3, as DNA: TGTGCCAGCTCACCACTTAAAGGACAGGGCTCCCCTGACTACACCTTC. It yields the protein CASSPLKGQGSPDYTF. The variable domain in full, completed from reference TRBV18 and TRBJ1-2, reads NAGVMQNPRHLVRRRGQEARLRCSPMKGHSHVYWYRQLPEEGLKFMVYLQKENIIDESGMPKERFSAEFPKEGPSILRIQQVVRGDSAAYFCASSPLKGQGSPDYTFGSGTRLTVV.

The J gene is TRBJ1-1, the V gene TRBV19, with 8 bases matching TRBD1. In germline, CDR1 is LNHDA, CDR2 SQIVND (reference sequence). The length of the CDR3 is 13 residues. Germline trimming cut 6 bases from V and 8 bases from J; bases unmatched to any gene: 8. The CDR3 DNA sequence: TGTGCCAGTAGGCTTCAGGGGGCGTCGGAAGCTTTCTTT. This codes for CASRLQGASEAFF.

The genes are TRBV5-1 and TRBJ2-3, with TRBD2 identical over 10 bases. The germline V gene encodes CDR1 SGHRS and CDR2 YFSETQ. V lost 0 bases to trimming and J lost 2 bases; unmatched junction nucleotides: 9. The CDR3 has 18 residues. In nucleotides, the CDR3 is TGCGCCAGCAGCTTGGCCCGGCTAGCGGGAGAAATCACAGATACGCAGTATTTT. The encoded protein is CASSLARLAGEITDTQYF.

This clone was observed a handful of times. V and J are TRBV9 and TRBJ2-3, with D possibly being TRBD1 or TRBD2 (6 bases each). The length of the CDR3 is 16 residues. The V and J ends lost 0 bases and 1 base respectively, with 12 bases between them. Germline V gene sequence: CDR1 SGDLS, CDR2 YYNGEE. CDR3 loop: CASSVVPGAGTDTQYF. Here the CDR3 DNA reads TGTGCCAGCAGCGTAGTGCCGGGGGCTGGCACAGATACGCAGTATTTT.

The chain combines TRBV25-1 with TRBJ2-7; no firm D call. This CDR3 has 14 residues. V was clipped by 3 bases and J by 0 bases, with 9 bases between them. The V gene's germline CDR1 is MGHDK and CDR2 SYGVNS. CDR3 protein: CASSDSPSSYEQYF. The DNA for the CDR3 is TGTGCCAGCAGTGATAGCCCCAGCTCCTACGAGCAGTACTTC.